One sample yielded the 16 T cell receptor beta chains listed below, sequenced in a study of shared clonotypes between healthy human individuals. Clones were sequenced by immunoSEQ multiplex PCR, and TCRdb holds only the in-frame ones, with some missing. The table records around 2.5 million clones, approximately 94% of them present only once. The material sequenced was naive CD4+ T cells from PBMCs. Subset reported: CD45RA+ positively selected. The receptors shown here come from a man between 18 and 29 years old in good health. Some clones in this sample may be carry-over from other donors' samples.

J is TRBJ1-2 and V is TRBV6-1, with TRBD1 as a possible D gene (6 bases). The CDR3 is 11 residues long. Deletions cut 7 bases from V and 6 bases from J, with 9 bases between. Germline V gene sequence: CDR1 MNHNS, CDR2 SASEGT. The CDR3 loop is CASTYRDGYTF. CDR3 DNA sequence: TGTGCCAGCACTTACAGGGATGGCTACACCTTC.

To note about this clone: The sample has other DNA sequences that encode this CDR3 too. V is TRBV7-9 and J is TRBJ1-2; no reliable D call. Germline V gene data show CDR1 as SEHNR and CDR2 as FQNEAQ (reference sequence). V was clipped by 1 base and J by 6 bases, with 6 bases between them. There are 12 residues in the CDR3. Here the CDR3 reads CASSLEGHGYTF. DNA of the CDR3: TGTGCCAGCAGCTTAGAGGGCCATGGCTACACCTTC.

With regard to this clone: Other DNA sequences in this specimen translate into the identical CDR3. The CDR3 region has the DNA TGTGCCAGCAGTTTGCCCGGGACAGGGAATGAAAAACTGTTTTTT. Translating gives CASSLPGTGNEKLFF. The rearrangement uses TRBV28 and TRBJ1-4; 9 bases agree with TRBD1. V gave up 3 bases and J gave up 5 bases; unmatched junction bases: 4. Germline values: CDR1 MDHEN, CDR2 SYDVKM. This CDR3 is 15 amino acids long. Full variable domain (rest looked up from reference TRBV28 and TRBJ1-4): DVKVTQSSRYLVKRTGEKVFLECVQDMDHENMFWYRQDPGLGLRLIYFSYDVKMKEKGDIPEGYSVSREKKERFSLILESASTNQTSMYLCASSLPGTGNEKLFFGSGTQLSVL.

V gene TRBV2 combines with J gene TRBJ2-3; a possible D gene is TRBD2 (5 bases). Germline CDR1 reads SNHLY; CDR2 reads FYNNEI. V dropped 8 bases and J dropped 0 bases, with 9 bases sitting between them. The CDR3 loop spans 13 amino acids. CDR3 DNA sequence: TGTGCCAGCGTGGGCGGGAGCACAGATACGCAGTATTTT. It is translated as CASVGGSTDTQYF. The whole variable domain, filled in from reference TRBV2 and TRBJ2-3, reads EPEVTQTPSHQVTQMGQEVILRCVPISNHLYFYWYRQILGQKVEFLVSFYNNEISEKSEIFDDQFSVERPDGSNFTLKIRSTKLEDSAMYFCASVGGSTDTQYFGPGTRLTVL.

This sequence joins TRBV7-2 and TRBJ2-1; D possibly corresponds to TRBD2 (6 bases). CDR1 SGHTA and CDR2 FQGNSA come from the germline V gene. The CDR3 loop spans 14 amino acids. V shed 5 bases and J shed 8 bases, with 16 bases lying between them. The CDR3 DNA sequence: TGTGCCAGCAGCCGGTTAGCGGACGTTGATGAGCAGTTCTTC. Translated, it gives CASSRLADVDEQFF.

This clone was seen a handful of times. The chain couples TRBV7-8 to TRBJ1-2, with D uncertain. CDR3 length equals 13 residues. Germline CDR1 SGHVS, CDR2 FQNEAQ. Trimming removed 5 bases at V and 7 bases at J, with 14 bases between. DNA of the CDR3: TGTGCCAGCAGCGAGACCCTTTTGGGTGGCTACACCTTC. Protein: CASSETLLGGYTF.

V and J are TRBV9 and TRBJ2-3, with D tentatively TRBD1 (5 bases). The length of the CDR3 is 16 residues. The V end lost 5 bases, the J end lost 1 base, and 17 bases lay between the germline ends. Looked up from germline, CDR1 is SGDLS and CDR2 is YYNGEE. In DNA, the CDR3 is TGTGCCAGCAGTCCCCTGGCAGGGCACGGCACAGATACGCAGTATTTT. It codes for CASSPLAGHGTDTQYF.

The chain joins TRBV4-2 to TRBJ2-4, with D tentatively TRBD1 or TRBD2 (5 bases each). CDR3 length: 15 residues. Germline lookup yields CDR1 LGHNA and CDR2 YNFKEQ. Trimming took 3 bases from V and 5 from J, leaving 14 bases between them. The CDR3 DNA sequence: TGTGCCAGCAGCCACCTTGGGGGTTCCGAAAACATTCAGTACTTC. This gives the protein CASSHLGGSENIQYF.

The chain carries TRBV4-2 and TRBJ1-4; tentative D call: TRBD1 (5 bases). Germline values: CDR1 LGHNA, CDR2 YNFKEQ. The CDR3 contains 15 residues. Trimming removed 0 bases from V and 13 bases from J, with 18 bases in between. The CDR3 DNA sequence: TGTGCCAGCAGCCAAGAGTCGAGGGGTGTCTCGCTACTGTTTTTT. Translating gives CASSQESRGVSLLFF.

This clone came up once. V gene TRBV7-9 combines with J gene TRBJ2-2; D is perhaps TRBD1 or TRBD2 (5 bases each). This CDR3 is 14 amino acids long. Germline values: CDR1 SEHNR, CDR2 FQNEAQ (reference sequence). V gave up 4 bases and J gave up 8 bases, with 14 bases separating them. The CDR3 nucleotides are TGTGCCAGCAGCTCTCGGGGCGGAGCGGGGGAGCTGTTTTTT. Protein sequence: CASSSRGGAGELFF.

The chain joins TRBV4-2 to TRBJ1-1, with D hard to call. V lost 0 bases and J 4 bases, leaving 21 bases between the germline ends. CDR1 LGHNA and CDR2 YNFKEQ come from the germline V gene. The CDR3 sequence is 18 residues long. DNA of the CDR3: TGTGCCAGCAGCCAAGATCTAAGTTTGGTCTGGCGGGGCACTGAAGCTTTCTTT. This encodes CASSQDLSLVWRGTEAFF.

The V gene is TRBV5-1, the J gene TRBJ1-2; tentatively, D is TRBD1 (5 bases). Trimming shortened V by 0 bases and J by 4 bases, and 19 bases separated the two germline ends. Per the germline V gene, CDR1 is SGHRS and CDR2 is YFSETQ. The CDR3 contains 17 residues. The CDR3, as DNA: TGCGCCAGCAGCTTGGCCTCCCGGACACCCGTGGGCTATGGCTACACCTTC. Protein: CASSLASRTPVGYGYTF.

V is TRBV27 and J is TRBJ2-2; no reliable D call. CDR3 length: 14 residues. Trimming cost V 6 bases and J 1 base, with 9 bases left between them. Germline V gene data show CDR1 as MNHEY and CDR2 as SMNVEV (reference sequence). The CDR3 DNA sequence: TGTGCCAGCAGCGCGTATGAGAACACCGGGGAGCTGTTTTTT. It is translated as CASSAYENTGELFF.

Details on this clone: The sample holds other DNA sequences that translate to the same CDR3. The V and J genes are TRBV28 and TRBJ2-5; D is tentatively TRBD1 or TRBD2 (5 bases each). This CDR3 contains 14 residues. CDR1 is MDHEN and CDR2 is SYDVKM in the germline V gene. Trimming removed 1 base from V and 2 bases from J, with 8 bases in between. The CDR3 DNA follows: TGTGCCAGCAGTTTATACGGGGCACAAGAGACCCAGTACTTC. Protein sequence: CASSLYGAQETQYF.

This chain links TRBV19 with TRBJ2-7, with a weak D call TRBD2 (6 bases). V lost 6 bases and J lost 7, with 19 bases in between. This CDR3 has 14 amino acids. CDR1 is LNHDA and CDR2 is SQIVND in the germline V gene (reference sequence). CDR3 bases: TGTGCCAGTAGCCCTACATGGGGTGGAGGGGAGCAGTACTTC. Residues: CASSPTWGGGEQYF. The full variable domain, rest sourced from reference TRBV19 and TRBJ2-7, is DGGITQSPKYLFRKEGQNVTLSCEQNLNHDAMYWYRQDPGQGLRLIYYSQIVNDFQKGDIAEGYSVSREKKESFPLTVTSAQKNPTAFYLCASSPTWGGGEQYFGPGTRLTVT.

The V and J genes are TRBV6-5 and TRBJ1-6; D is perhaps TRBD1 (5 bases). Germline assignment: CDR1 MNHEY and CDR2 SVGAGI. With 6 bases removed from V and 11 bases from J, the gap between germline ends came to 11 bases. CDR3 length: 12 amino acids. The CDR3 here is CASSHPGAPLHF. The CDR3 DNA sequence: TGTGCCAGCAGCCACCCGGGGGCACCCCTCCACTTT.